A single sample gave rise to the 17 T cell receptor beta chains below, sequenced in a study of blood T cell repertoires in COVID-19. Only in-frame clones appear in the TCRdb table, and some are missing; sequencing was by immunoSEQ multiplex PCR. The sample yields approximately 84,000 clones, roughly 90% seen once. The sequenced sample consisted of peripheral blood. These receptors were obtained from a human donor with active COVID-19. The donor label of this sample is uncertain.

The chain couples TRBV5-1 to TRBJ1-1; D ambiguous. Trimming pared 0 bases from V and 1 base from J, leaving 10 bases between. Germline lookup yields CDR1 SGHRS and CDR2 YFSETQ. The CDR3 length is 15 residues. The CDR3 bases are TGCGCCAGCAGCTTGGGCTTCAGATCGAACACTGAAGCTTTCTTT. Translating gives CASSLGFRSNTEAFF.

The chain uses TRBV5-1 and TRBJ2-5; D might be TRBD2 (5 bases). The germline V gene has CDR1 SGHRS and CDR2 YFSETQ. V was cut by 4 bases and J by 0 bases, with 7 bases left in between. This CDR3 has 13 amino acids. The CDR3 region has the DNA TGCGCCAGCAGCAGGGAGTACCAAGAGACCCAGTACTTC. Encoded protein: CASSREYQETQYF.

As DNA, the CDR3 is TGTGCCAGCAGCGTAGCTGGGACTAGCGGGACCACAGATACGCAGTATTTT. Protein sequence: CASSVAGTSGTTDTQYF. This chain uses TRBV9 with TRBJ2-3, with 13 bases matching TRBD2. Germline CDR1 is SGDLS and CDR2 is YYNGEE. The CDR3 covers 17 residues. The V segment lost 0 bases and the J segment 2 bases; nucleotides outside the gene matches: 3.

V is TRBV19 and J is TRBJ2-6; D is ambiguous. V was cut by 3 bases and J by 2 bases, with 5 bases left in between. Germline loops: CDR1 LNHDA, CDR2 SQIVND (reference sequence). This CDR3 has 14 amino acids. CDR3: CASSITAGANVLTF. CDR3 sequence (DNA): TGTGCCAGTAGTATTACAGCTGGGGCCAACGTCCTGACTTTC.

V is TRBV3-1 (or the pseudogene TRBV3-2) and J is TRBJ2-1; 7 bases align to TRBD2. The V gene's germline CDR1 is LGHDT and CDR2 YNNKEL (reference sequence). CDR3 length: 18 amino acids. The V and J ends lost 6 bases and 0 bases, in that order; junction bases with no gene match: 14. CDR3 DNA sequence: TGTGCCAGCAGTCCGGGAGGAATACCGGACCACTCCTACAATGAGCAGTTCTTC. Residues: CASSPGGIPDHSYNEQFF.

The chain uses TRBV15 and TRBJ1-1, with TRBD1 matching 7 bases. Germline V gene lookup returns CDR1 LNHNV and CDR2 YYDKDF (reference sequence). The CDR3 extends over 14 amino acids. Trimming removed 11 bases from V and 2 bases from J; junction bases left unmatched: 11. The CDR3 sequence is CASTGGDSNTEAFF. The CDR3 DNA reads TGTGCCTCGACCGGGGGGGACAGCAACACTGAAGCTTTCTTT.

The chain has TRBV4-1 and TRBJ2-5, with D perhaps matching TRBD1 (6 bases). V was cut by 1 base and J by 7 bases, with 13 bases left in between. The CDR3 consists of 14 residues. Germline CDR1 reads MGHRA; CDR2 reads YSYEKL. CDR3 bases: TGCGCCAGCAGCCAAGGGACAGCCAAGGGGACCCAGTACTTC. It yields the protein CASSQGTAKGTQYF.

This clone was picked up one time. The chain combines TRBV6-5 with TRBJ1-1; D is unclear. CDR1 MNHEY and CDR2 SVGAGI come from the germline V gene. Trimming took 7 bases from V and 1 from J, leaving 13 bases between them. The CDR3 spans 14 residues. CDR3 in amino acids: CASTNHRGNTEAFF. CDR3 DNA: TGTGCCAGCACTAACCATCGAGGGAACACTGAAGCTTTCTTT.

The chain combines TRBV28 with TRBJ2-7; 7 bases line up with TRBD1. The CDR3 sequence is 17 residues long. V lost 5 bases to trimming and J lost 0 bases; unmatched junction nucleotides: 13. The germline V gene has CDR1 MDHEN and CDR2 SYDVKM. The DNA of the CDR3 is TGTGCCAGCAGTCTTAACCCGCAGGGGGTTAGCTCCTACGAGCAGTACTTC. Translation: CASSLNPQGVSSYEQYF.

V gene TRBV10-3 combines with J gene TRBJ2-2; a possible D gene is TRBD2 (6 bases). Germline CDR1 ENHRY, CDR2 SYGVKD. Trimming took off 6 bases at V and 3 bases at J, with 8 bases between the two ends. The CDR3 consists of 13 residues. DNA of the CDR3: TGTGCCATCAGCACGGGGGACACCGGGGAGCTGTTTTTT. Protein sequence: CAISTGDTGELFF.

V usage is TRBV7-9 and J usage is TRBJ1-4, with D maybe TRBD1 (5 bases). The germline V and J ends were trimmed by 4 bases and 7 bases, with 10 bases remaining between them. The germline gives CDR1 SEHNR, CDR2 FQNEAQ (reference sequence). This CDR3 spans 13 amino acids. CDR3 DNA sequence: TGTGCCAGCAGCTCGGAGGGGAGTGAAAAACTGTTTTTT. This sequence encodes CASSSEGSEKLFF.

The rearrangement joins TRBV5-1 to TRBJ1-2; possible D gene TRBD1, 5 bases. The CDR3 runs 11 residues. Trimming shortened V by 7 bases and J by 8 bases, and 12 bases separated the two germline ends. Germline V gives CDR1 SGHRS, CDR2 YFSETQ. CDR3 sequence reads: CASGSGEGYTF. In DNA form, the CDR3 reads TGCGCCAGCGGGTCGGGGGAAGGCTACACCTTC.

This chain uses TRBV3-1 (or the pseudogene TRBV3-2) with TRBJ2-7; TRBD2 matches at 15 bases. Germline assignment: CDR1 LGHDT and CDR2 YNNKEL (reference sequence). This CDR3 is 17 amino acids long. V dropped 2 bases and J dropped 6; count of bases not matched to a gene: 8. The CDR3 loop reads CASSQSRTSGGAGEQYF. The CDR3 DNA sequence: TGTGCCAGCAGCCAATCCAGGACTAGCGGGGGGGCTGGCGAGCAGTACTTC.

The chain employs TRBV5-5 and TRBJ1-5; D perhaps matches TRBD1 (5 bases). The V gene's germline CDR1 is SGHKS and CDR2 YYEKEE (reference sequence). V lost 0 bases, J lost 3 bases, and 10 bases lay in between. CDR3 length: 15 amino acids. CDR3 protein: CASSLVARDNQPQHF. The CDR3 DNA sequence: TGTGCCAGCAGCTTGGTAGCCAGGGACAATCAGCCCCAGCATTTT.

V and J are TRBV7-3 and TRBJ1-1; possibly TRBD1 for D (6 bases). Germline V gene lookup returns CDR1 SGHTA and CDR2 FQGTGA. The V end lost 1 base, the J end lost 7 bases, and 13 bases lay between the germline ends. The CDR3 covers 14 residues. CDR3 protein: CASSLNVGGSEAFF. In nucleotides, the CDR3 is TGTGCCAGCAGCTTAAACGTAGGGGGAAGTGAAGCTTTCTTT.

The chain uses TRBV6-2 or TRBV6-3 and TRBJ1-5; D remains ambiguous. Germline-derived CDR1 and CDR2 are MNHEY and SVGEGT. The V end lost 4 bases, the J end lost 2 bases, and 15 bases lay between the germline ends. The CDR3 runs to 16 residues. As DNA, the CDR3 is TGTGCCAGCAGTTTCGTTCGGACGAGGGGCAATCAGCCCCAGCATTTT. Translation: CASSFVRTRGNQPQHF.

The chain carries TRBV5-1 and TRBJ1-4, with 7 bases fitting TRBD1. CDR3 length: 16 amino acids. CDR1 and CDR2 (germline): SGHRS, YFSETQ. V was clipped by 5 bases and J by 8 bases; unmatched bases: 15. The CDR3 DNA is TGCGCCAGCAGTCGAGCAGTAGGGGGCGCGGGCGAAAAACTGTTTTTT. Translating it yields CASSRAVGGAGEKLFF. The whole variable domain, remainder taken from reference TRBV5-1 and TRBJ1-4, is KAGVTQTPRYLIKTRGQQVTLSCSPISGHRSVSWYQQTPGQGLQFLFEYFSETQRNKGNFPGRFSGRQFSNSRSEMNVSTLELGDSALYLCASSRAVGGAGEKLFFGSGTQLSVL.